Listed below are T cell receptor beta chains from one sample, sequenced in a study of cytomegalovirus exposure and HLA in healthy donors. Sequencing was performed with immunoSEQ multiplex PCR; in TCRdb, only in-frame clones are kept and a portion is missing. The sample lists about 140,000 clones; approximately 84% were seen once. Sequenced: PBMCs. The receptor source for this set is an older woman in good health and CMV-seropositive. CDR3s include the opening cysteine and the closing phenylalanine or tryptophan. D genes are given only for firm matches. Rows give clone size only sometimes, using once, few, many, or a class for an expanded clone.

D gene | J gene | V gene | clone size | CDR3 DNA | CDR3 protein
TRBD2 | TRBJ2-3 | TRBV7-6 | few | TGTGCCAGCAGCTTAGGGGCTAGCGGTATCACAGATACGCAGTATTTT | CASSLGASGITDTQYF
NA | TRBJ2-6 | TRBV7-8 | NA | TGTGCCAGCTCACAGAGTTTCACTGGGGCCAACGTCCTGACTTTC | CASSQSFTGANVLTF
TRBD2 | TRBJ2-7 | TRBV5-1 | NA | TGCGCCAGCAGCCAATACAGCGGGAGGCCCTCCTACGAGCAGTACTTC | CASSQYSGRPSYEQYF
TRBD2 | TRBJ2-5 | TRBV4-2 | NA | TGTGCCAGCAGCCAAACCGGGACTAGCGGGAGGGCCGGAGAGACCCAGTACTTC | CASSQTGTSGRAGETQYF
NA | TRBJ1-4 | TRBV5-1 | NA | TGCGCCAGCAGCTTGGCAGGGATTAATGAAAAACTGTTTTTT | CASSLAGINEKLFF
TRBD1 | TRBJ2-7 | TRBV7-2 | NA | TGTGCCAGCAGCTTGGGGACAGACGAGCAGTACTTC | CASSLGTDEQYF
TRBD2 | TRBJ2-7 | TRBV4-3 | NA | TGCGCCAGCAGCCAAGATCTAATCGTAGCGGGAAGCTCCTACGAGCAGTACTTC | CASSQDLIVAGSSYEQYF
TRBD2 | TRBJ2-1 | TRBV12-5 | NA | TGTGCTAGTCAACGGGAGGGCCGGGGTGAGCAGTTCTTC | CASQREGRGEQFF
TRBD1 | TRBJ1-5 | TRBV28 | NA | TGTGCCAGCAGTCCAACAGGGGCCAATCAGCCCCAGCATTTT | CASSPTGANQPQHF
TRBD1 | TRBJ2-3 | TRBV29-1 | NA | TGCAGCGTTCGCCTAACTGTACAGGGGGCAAGGGATACGCAGTATTTT | CSVRLTVQGARDTQYF
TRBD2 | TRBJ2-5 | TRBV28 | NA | TGTGCCAGCAGTCTCCGACTAGCGGGAGTACTGGAGACCCAGCACTTC | CASSLRLAGVLETQHF
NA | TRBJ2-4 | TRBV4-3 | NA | TGCGCCAGCAGCCAAGATCAGGGGCGGCAAAACATTCAGTACTTC | CASSQDQGRQNIQYF
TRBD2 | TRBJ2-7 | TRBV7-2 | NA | TGTGCCAGCAGCTTATCTAGCGGGGGGGGCTACGAGCAGTACTTC | CASSLSSGGGYEQYF
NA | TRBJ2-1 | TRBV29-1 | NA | TGCAGCGTTGAAGATGTAACCTACAATGAGCAGTTCTTC | CSVEDVTYNEQFF
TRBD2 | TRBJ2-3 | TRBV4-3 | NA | TGCGCCAGCAGCCAAGGAGCCGGGACTAATCCGCAGTATTTT | CASSQGAGTNPQYF